This TCR beta chain derives from a study of immune cell composition in non-small cell lung cancer. Study context: Lung adenocarcinoma or squamous carcinoma made up most tumours.

The table came from immunoSEQ multiplex PCR; TCRdb's copy has only in-frame clones and leaves some out. The sample lists some 14,000 clones, more than 65% occurring once. From germline, CDR1 is SEHNR and CDR2 FQNEAQ (reference sequence). V was clipped by 6 bases and J by 5 bases; unmatched bases: 3. This CDR3 comprises 14 residues. This clone was seen a few times. What it recognizes is unknown. Overall study results and limits: In adenocarcinoma, maximal tumour-associated clone frequency tracked TIL tumour reactivity. About 75% of squamous and approximately 30% of adenocarcinoma cases had tumour-associated clones >0.5%.

This sequence originates from a human donor with non-small cell lung cancer. The chain links TRBV7-9 to TRBJ2-7; 14 bases agree with TRBD2. Sequencing was done on a sample of lung tumor tissue. CDR3 protein: CASRTGLAGDEQYF. The CDR3 region has the DNA TGTGCCAGCAGAACGGGACTAGCGGGAGACGAGCAGTACTTC.